The 32 T cell receptor beta chains in this list originate from one sample, sequenced in a study of T cells in Graves' hyperthyroidism and ophthalmopathy. TCR beta CDR3 region amplification was performed from RNA transcripts. The HTBI primer set served for first-round RT-PCR of the TCR CDR3. Via MiXCR, TCRdb re-called the multiplex PCR reads, giving one row per CDR3 protein. The table shows 400,000 to 500,000 distinct CDR3 sequences, with roughly 13% occurring only once. Source material: blood. The receptors here all came from a woman younger than 30 with Graves' hyperthyroidism.

There are many counts of this clonotype. The rearrangement uses TRBV30 and TRBJ1-1; unclear D gene. V lost 4 bases, J lost 3 bases, and 12 bases lay in between. Per germline, CDR1 GTSNPN and CDR2 SVGIG (reference sequence). The CDR3 totals 13 residues. The DNA for the CDR3 is TGTGCCTGGAACTCCCAAGGAGACACTGAAGCTTTCTTT. Protein sequence: CAWNSQGDTEAFF.

In its sample, this clonotype was seen many times. V usage is TRBV10-3 and J usage is TRBJ1-1, with unresolved D. From germline, CDR1 is ENHRY and CDR2 SYGVKD. The CDR3 contains 14 residues. Trimming took off 2 bases at V and 0 bases at J, with 7 bases between the two ends. The CDR3 DNA follows: TGTGCCATCAGTGAGCGCGGCCTGAACACTGAAGCTTTCTTT. Translating gives CAISERGLNTEAFF.

At least ten counts were recorded for this clonotype. The V gene is TRBV2, the J gene TRBJ1-1; D is possibly TRBD1 (6 bases). Germline CDR1 SNHLY, CDR2 FYNNEI. Deletions cut 6 bases from V and 5 bases from J, with 13 bases between. CDR3 size: 13 residues. For the CDR3, the DNA is TGTGCCAGCAGCAGGGGAGGGGGAACTGAAGCTTTCTTT. Translating gives CASSRGGGTEAFF. The full variable domain, completed using reference TRBV2 and TRBJ1-1, is EPEVTQTPSHQVTQMGQEVILRCVPISNHLYFYWYRQILGQKVEFLVSFYNNEISEKSEIFDDQFSVERPDGSNFTLKIRSTKLEDSAMYFCASSRGGGTEAFFGQGTRLTVV.

The chain combines TRBV28 with TRBJ2-2, with D tentatively TRBD2 (5 bases). This CDR3 region has 17 residues. Germline V gives CDR1 MDHEN, CDR2 SYDVKM. Trimming left V 5 bases short and J 4 bases short, with 20 bases between. The DNA of the CDR3 is TGTGCCAGCAGTGCCGGGCGGGCCCCCTGGAGCACCGGGGAGCTGTTTTTT. This gives the protein CASSAGRAPWSTGELFF.

There are a few counts of this clonotype. This rearrangement joins TRBV6-4 to TRBJ2-3; D unclear. The V gene lost 0 bases and the J gene lost 1 base, with 8 bases spanning the gap. The germline CDR1 and CDR2 sequences are MRHNA and SNTAGT. This CDR3 is built from 15 residues. Here the CDR3 DNA reads TGTGCCAGCAGTGACTCTATCAGCGGCACAGATACGCAGTATTTT. Translated, it gives CASSDSISGTDTQYF.

This clonotype has a count of ten or more. V usage is TRBV12-3 or TRBV12-4 and J usage is TRBJ1-5; 7 nucleotides agree with TRBD1. V trimming: 7 bases; J trimming: 7 bases; junction bases outside the gene matches: 10. The CDR3 runs 14 residues. The CDR3 DNA sequence: TGTGCCAGCACTCGAACAGGGGCGAGGCAGCCCCAGCATTTT. It codes for CASTRTGARQPQHF.

The chain recombines TRBV10-3 with TRBJ2-1; 7 bases are shared with TRBD2. CDR1 ENHRY and CDR2 SYGVKD come from the germline V gene. V trimming: 4 bases; J trimming: 7 bases; junction bases outside the gene matches: 4. This CDR3 is 13 amino acids long. Here the CDR3 reads CAISVTSDNEQFF. CDR3 nucleotide sequence: TGTGCCATCAGTGTCACTAGCGATAATGAGCAGTTCTTC.

The V call is TRBV7-9, the J call TRBJ1-3; tentatively, D is TRBD1 (6 bases). CDR1 and CDR2 (germline): SEHNR, FQNEAQ (reference sequence). Deletions cut 1 base from V and 0 bases from J, with 19 bases between. The CDR3 is made up of 19 amino acids. The DNA of the CDR3 is TGTGCCAGCAGCTTAGAGTTTCTGCGGGACACCTCCTCTGGAAACACCATATATTTT. Its protein product is CASSLEFLRDTSSGNTIYF.

This chain links TRBV4-1 with TRBJ2-2; no clear D. The CDR3 consists of 16 residues. CDR1 and CDR2 from the germline V gene are MGHRA and YSYEKL. With 1 base removed from V and 5 bases from J, the gap between germline ends came to 14 bases. CDR3 loop: CASSQGSTMTTGELFF. The CDR3 region has the DNA TGCGCCAGCAGCCAAGGCTCCACAATGACGACCGGGGAGCTGTTTTTT.

This clonotype has just a few counts. The chain links TRBV30 to TRBJ2-6; 8 nucleotides align to TRBD2. From germline, CDR1 is GTSNPN and CDR2 SVGIG (reference sequence). CDR3 length: 17 amino acids. Trimming at V came to 2 bases and at J to 0 bases, leaving 6 bases not matched to a gene. The CDR3 nucleotides read TGTGCCTGGAGTCCGGGACGGGGGGGCTCTGGGGCCAACGTCCTGACTTTC. It is translated as CAWSPGRGGSGANVLTF.

Many counts were recorded for this clonotype. The CDR3 protein is CASSPVAGGADTQYF. The DNA for the CDR3 is TGTGCCAGCAGCCCAGTAGCGGGAGGGGCAGATACGCAGTATTTT. This chain joins TRBV11-1 and TRBJ2-3; 11 bases are shared with TRBD2. With 5 bases clipped from V and 4 bases from J, the junction kept 5 bases outside the gene matches. CDR1 SGHAT and CDR2 FQDESV come from the germline V gene (reference sequence). The CDR3 has 15 amino acids.

There are many counts of this clonotype. The V gene is TRBV5-6, the J gene TRBJ2-5; TRBD1 matches at 9 bases. The germline CDR1 and CDR2 sequences are SGHDT and YYEEEE. CDR3 size: 15 residues. Trimming took 4 bases from V and 3 from J; bases not matched to a gene: 7. CDR3 protein: CASSAEDRGEETQYF. Here the CDR3 DNA reads TGTGCCAGCAGCGCAGAGGACAGGGGAGAAGAGACCCAGTACTTC.

This clonotype was recorded at least ten times. The chain links TRBV2 to TRBJ2-7, with D maybe TRBD2 (5 bases). The germline V and J ends were trimmed by 2 bases and 2 bases, with 10 bases remaining between them. Germline lookup yields CDR1 SNHLY and CDR2 FYNNEI. The CDR3 has 14 residues. CDR3 nucleotides: TGTGCCAGCAGTGAATCAGTCGGGACCTACGAGCAGTACTTC. Its translation is CASSESVGTYEQYF.

This clonotype was seen many times. V gene TRBV6-1 combines with J gene TRBJ2-7, with D unclear. This CDR3 spans 15 amino acids. Deletions cut 6 bases from V and 0 bases from J, with 15 bases between. Germline V gene sequence: CDR1 MNHNS, CDR2 SASEGT. CDR3 nucleotide sequence: TGTGCCAGCAGGCAAAGGACGGAAAGCTCCTACGAGCAGTACTTC. Translating it yields CASRQRTESSYEQYF.

A note on this clonotype: Its ends do not fully match the called genes, so a read error is possible. The V and J genes are TRBV28 and TRBJ2-7, with 8 bases that match TRBD1. Germline loops: CDR1 MDHEN, CDR2 SYDVKM. The CDR3 extends over 15 amino acids. CDR3 protein: CASSIGQGSGYEQCF. The DNA for the CDR3 is TGTGCCAGCAGTATCGGACAGGGAAGTGGCTACGAGCAGTGCTTC.

This chain uses TRBV6-2 or TRBV6-3 with TRBJ2-7, with D hard to call. Looked up from germline, CDR1 is MNHEY and CDR2 is SVGEGT. V dropped 4 bases and J dropped 3 bases, with 13 bases sitting between them. CDR3 length: 14 residues. For the CDR3, the DNA is TGTGCCAGCAGTTGGACCCTTTCTAACTACGAGCAGTACTTC. Translating gives CASSWTLSNYEQYF.

There are many counts of this clonotype. V is TRBV10-3 and J is TRBJ1-2; 7 nucleotides align to TRBD1. CDR1 and CDR2 (germline): ENHRY, SYGVKD. This CDR3 is built from 15 residues. Trimming took 6 bases from V and 5 from J; bases not matched to a gene: 12. Here the CDR3 reads CAISPLTGAEYGYTF. CDR3 sequence (DNA): TGTGCCATCAGCCCACTAACAGGGGCAGAGTATGGCTACACCTTC.

A few counts support this clonotype. This chain uses TRBV6-6 with TRBJ1-5; D remains ambiguous. The germline gives CDR1 MNHNY, CDR2 SVGAGI (reference sequence). The germline V and J ends were trimmed by 0 bases and 1 base, with 10 bases remaining between them. The CDR3 loop spans 16 amino acids. The CDR3 bases are TGTGCCAGCAGTTACTCGAGGCCTGGGAGCAATCAGCCCCAGCATTTT. Amino acids: CASSYSRPGSNQPQHF.

This clonotype was observed a handful of times. This rearrangement joins TRBV27 to TRBJ2-7, with 7 bases fitting TRBD1. The CDR3 has 15 amino acids. V lost 8 bases and J lost 1; bases outside the gene matches: 11. CDR1 and CDR2 (germline): MNHEY, SMNVEV (reference sequence). CDR3 sequence: CASRGSGTVSYEQYF. CDR3 sequence (DNA): TGTGCCAGCCGCGGGTCCGGGACAGTATCCTACGAGCAGTACTTC.

The chain links TRBV27 to TRBJ2-6; 8 bases are shared with TRBD1. Per germline, CDR1 MNHEY and CDR2 SMNVEV (reference sequence). The V segment lost 6 bases and the J segment 2 bases; nucleotides outside the gene matches: 6. This CDR3 spans 16 amino acids. Here the CDR3 reads CASSRMTGAGANVLTF. DNA of the CDR3: TGTGCCAGCAGCCGCATGACAGGGGCTGGGGCCAACGTCCTGACTTTC.

To note about this clonotype: A much larger clone sits a single nucleotide away, making a read error possible. The chain is built from TRBV28 and TRBJ1-1, with a weak D call TRBD1 (5 bases). The CDR3 has 16 amino acids. V shed 3 bases and J shed 5 bases, with 19 bases lying between them. Germline CDR1 and CDR2: MDHEN and SYDVKM. In DNA form, the CDR3 reads TGTGCCAGCAGTTTCGCTGTCCATGGGGGGGAAACTGAAGCTTTCTTT. It codes for CASSFAVHGGETEAFF.

This clonotype was seen many times. The chain couples TRBV12-3 or TRBV12-4 to TRBJ1-5; D gene ambiguous. The V gene lost 8 bases and the J gene lost 5 bases, with 16 bases spanning the gap. The CDR3 contains 14 residues. CDR3 protein: CASGITRTDQPQHF. The CDR3 DNA reads as TGTGCCAGCGGTATTACAAGGACGGATCAGCCCCAGCATTTT.

This clonotype has ten or more counts. The chain joins TRBV7-9 to TRBJ1-1; 7 bases are a match to TRBD1. Germline V CDR1 and CDR2: SEHNR, FQNEAQ (reference sequence). The junction had 10 bases not matched to a gene; V was cut back by 5 bases and J by 4 bases. The CDR3 has 15 amino acids. CDR3 loop: CASSATGRVGTEAFF. For the CDR3, the DNA is TGTGCCAGCAGCGCGACAGGGAGAGTGGGCACTGAAGCTTTCTTT.

There are many counts of this clonotype. CDR3 amino acids: CASSSLAGPYGTQYF. DNA for the CDR3: TGTGCCAGCAGTTCCCTAGCGGGACCATACGGTACGCAGTATTTT. The genes are TRBV28 and TRBJ2-3, with TRBD2 matching 9 bases. Germline trimming cut 4 bases from V and 8 bases from J; bases unmatched to any gene: 10. The CDR3 is made up of 15 amino acids. Germline CDR1 reads MDHEN; CDR2 reads SYDVKM. The entire variable domain, with the rest obtained from reference TRBV28 and TRBJ2-3, is as follows: DVKVTQSSRYLVKRTGEKVFLECVQDMDHENMFWYRQDPGLGLRLIYFSYDVKMKEKGDIPEGYSVSREKKERFSLILESASTNQTSMYLCASSSLAGPYGTQYFGPGTRLTVL.

The sample holds many counts of this clonotype. J is TRBJ2-1 and V is TRBV5-1; 9 bases align to TRBD1. CDR1 and CDR2 from the germline V gene are SGHRS and YFSETQ. The trim removed 5 bases at V and 9 bases at J, leaving 3 bases unmatched. CDR3 length: 12 residues. CDR3 loop: CASRPTGGEQFF. CDR3 bases: TGCGCCAGCAGACCGACAGGGGGTGAGCAGTTCTTC.

This clonotype was seen ten or more times. The chain carries TRBV11-2 and TRBJ2-7; perhaps D is TRBD1 or TRBD2 (5 bases each). The germline V gene encodes CDR1 SGHAT and CDR2 FQNNGV. The CDR3 runs 14 residues. The V and J ends lost 5 bases and 5 bases respectively, with 16 bases between them. This chain's CDR3 is CASSPGTTYDEQYF. For the CDR3, the DNA is TGTGCCAGCAGCCCCGGGACCACCTACGACGAGCAGTACTTC.

This clonotype showed up many times. The genes are TRBV30 and TRBJ1-2; D is undetermined. This CDR3 is built from 13 residues. V lost 2 bases and J 4 bases, leaving 11 bases between the germline ends. Germline loops: CDR1 GTSNPN, CDR2 SVGIG (reference sequence). The CDR3 DNA is TGTGCCTGGAGTCTAGGGTTGGGCTATGGCTACACCTTC. Its protein is CAWSLGLGYGYTF.

This clonotype was observed many times. The CDR3: CSALIGGAGGNQPQHF. CDR3 nucleotide sequence: TGCAGTGCACTAATTGGGGGCGCGGGTGGCAATCAGCCCCAGCATTTT. The V call is TRBV20-1, the J call TRBJ1-5; a weak D match, TRBD1 (6 bases). The germline gives CDR1 DFQATT, CDR2 SNEGSKA (reference sequence). This CDR3 has 16 amino acids. With 6 bases removed from V and 2 bases from J, the gap between germline ends came to 20 bases.

This clonotype was seen many times. In nucleotides, the CDR3 is TGTGCCAGCAGTCGAAGACTAGCGGACCAAGAGACCCAGTACTTC. This codes for CASSRRLADQETQYF. This chain uses TRBV27 with TRBJ2-5; 9 nucleotides line up with TRBD2. Germline V gene lookup returns CDR1 MNHEY and CDR2 SMNVEV (reference sequence). Unmatched junction bases numbered 4, after V lost 5 bases and J lost 0 bases. The CDR3 spans 15 residues.

This clonotype is medium-sized. This chain joins TRBV18 and TRBJ2-3, with TRBD2 as a possible D gene (6 bases). Per the germline V gene, CDR1 is KGHSH and CDR2 is LQKENI. Between the trimmed V and J ends, which lost 8 bases and 2 bases, there was a span of 11 bases. The CDR3 runs to 13 residues. The CDR3 reads CASSPGDTDTQYF. CDR3 nucleotides: TGTGCCAGCAGTCCGGGAGACACAGATACGCAGTATTTT.

The CDR3 region has the DNA TGCAGCGTTGAAGAACCGGGACTAGCGGGCACAGATACGCAGTATTTT. It encodes CSVEEPGLAGTDTQYF. This chain links TRBV29-1 with TRBJ2-3, with 11 bases fitting TRBD2. V was pared by 0 bases and J by 1 base, with 3 bases of the junction left unmatched. CDR1 and CDR2 (germline): SQVTM, ANQGSEA. The CDR3 spans 16 residues.

This rearrangement joins TRBV10-1 to TRBJ1-2, with 7 bases aligning to TRBD1. The CDR3 is made up of 14 amino acids. Trimming removed 9 bases from V and 2 bases from J; junction bases left unmatched: 9. CDR1 is WNHNN and CDR2 is SYGVQD in the germline V gene (reference sequence). DNA for the CDR3: TGCGCCAGTTCAGACAGGGTAATCAACTATGGCTACACCTTC. Its translation is CASSDRVINYGYTF.